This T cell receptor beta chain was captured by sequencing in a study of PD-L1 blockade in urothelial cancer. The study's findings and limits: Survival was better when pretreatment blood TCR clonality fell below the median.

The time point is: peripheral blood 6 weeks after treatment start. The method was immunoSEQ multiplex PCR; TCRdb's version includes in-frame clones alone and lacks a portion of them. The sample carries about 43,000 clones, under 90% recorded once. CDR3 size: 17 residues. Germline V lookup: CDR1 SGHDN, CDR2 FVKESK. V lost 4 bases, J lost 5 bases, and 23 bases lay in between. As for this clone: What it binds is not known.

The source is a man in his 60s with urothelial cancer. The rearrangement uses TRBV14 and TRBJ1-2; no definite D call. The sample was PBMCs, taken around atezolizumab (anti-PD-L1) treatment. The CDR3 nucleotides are TGTGCCAGCAGCCTAAGCGGACTCATTTTACGGGAGTATGGCTACACCTTC. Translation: CASSLSGLILREYGYTF.